This T cell receptor (beta chain) was sequenced for a study of neoadjuvant nivolumab and ipilimumab in lung cancer. General study results and limits: Only two of four nivolumab-treated tumors gained richness and clonality by surgery. TCR clonality did not significantly correlate with pathologic tumor regression. Pretherapy blood TCR richness correlated positively with resected tumor richness.

Sequencing used immunoSEQ multiplex PCR; TCRdb keeps in-frame clones, though not all of them. The data hold 3,000 to 4,500 clones, with about nine tenths observed a single time. The V gene lost 6 bases and the J gene lost 4 bases, with 18 bases spanning the gap. This CDR3 is 15 amino acids long. Germline lookup yields CDR1 SNHLY and CDR2 FYNNEI. A word on this clone: Its antigen is undetermined.

This sample comprised adjacent normal lung tissue, obtained after neoadjuvant nivolumab, alone or with ipilimumab, at or shortly before surgery. The rearrangement uses TRBV2 and TRBJ2-5, with a tentative D call TRBD2 (7 bases). The receptor was isolated from an adult with non-small cell lung cancer. CDR3 region: CASSLRAGAGETQYF. CDR3 DNA sequence: TGTGCCAGCAGCCTCCGGGCGGGGGCAGGAGAGACCCAGTACTTC.